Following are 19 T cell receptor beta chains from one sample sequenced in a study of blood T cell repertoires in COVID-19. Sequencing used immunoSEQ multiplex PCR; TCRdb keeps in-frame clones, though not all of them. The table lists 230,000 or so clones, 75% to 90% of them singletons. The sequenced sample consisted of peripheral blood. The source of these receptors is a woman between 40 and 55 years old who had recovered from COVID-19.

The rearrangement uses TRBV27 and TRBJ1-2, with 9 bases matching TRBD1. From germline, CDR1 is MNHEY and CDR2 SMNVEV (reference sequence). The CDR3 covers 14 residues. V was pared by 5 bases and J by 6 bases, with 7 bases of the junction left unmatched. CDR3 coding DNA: TGTGCCAGCAGTCCCTATACAGGGGGCCATGGCTACACCTTC. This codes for CASSPYTGGHGYTF.

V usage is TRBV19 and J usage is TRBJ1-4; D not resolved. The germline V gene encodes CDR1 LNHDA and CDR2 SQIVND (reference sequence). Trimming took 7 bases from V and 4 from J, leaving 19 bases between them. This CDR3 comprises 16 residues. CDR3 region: CASTASREIFNEKLFF. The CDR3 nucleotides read TGTGCCAGTACGGCCAGCCGGGAAATTTTTAATGAAAAACTGTTTTTT.

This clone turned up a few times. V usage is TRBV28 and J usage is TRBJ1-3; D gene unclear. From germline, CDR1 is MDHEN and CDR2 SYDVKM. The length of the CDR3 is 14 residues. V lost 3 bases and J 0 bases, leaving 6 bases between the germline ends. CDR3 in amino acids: CASSLRFSGNTIYF. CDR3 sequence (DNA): TGTGCCAGCAGTTTGCGATTCTCTGGAAACACCATATATTTT.

The CDR3 DNA is TGTGCCAGCAGCGAATTCCAGGGGAGCTATGGCTACACCTTC. This gives the protein CASSEFQGSYGYTF. V is TRBV2 and J is TRBJ1-2; tentatively, D is TRBD1 (6 bases). CDR3 size: 14 residues. In germline, CDR1 is SNHLY, CDR2 FYNNEI. V lost 6 bases, J lost 4 bases, and 15 bases lay in between.

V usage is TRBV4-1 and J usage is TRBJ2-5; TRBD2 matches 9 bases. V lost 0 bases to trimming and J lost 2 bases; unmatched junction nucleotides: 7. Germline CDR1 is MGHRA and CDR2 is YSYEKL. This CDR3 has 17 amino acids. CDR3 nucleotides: TGCGCCAGCAGCCAAGATGCACAGGCGGGGGGGCAAGAGACCCAGTACTTC. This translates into CASSQDAQAGGQETQYF.

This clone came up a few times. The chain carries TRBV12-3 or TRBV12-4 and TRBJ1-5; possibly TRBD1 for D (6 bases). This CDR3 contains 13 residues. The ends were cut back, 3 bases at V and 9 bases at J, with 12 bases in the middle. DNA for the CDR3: TGTGCCAGCAGTTTGAGGACAGCCGGGCCCCAGCATTTT. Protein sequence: CASSLRTAGPQHF.

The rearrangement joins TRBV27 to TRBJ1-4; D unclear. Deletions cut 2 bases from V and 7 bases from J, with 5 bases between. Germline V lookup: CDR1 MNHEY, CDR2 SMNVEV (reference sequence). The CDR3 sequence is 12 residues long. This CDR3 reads CASSLVGEKLFF. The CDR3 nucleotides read TGTGCCAGCAGTTTAGTCGGTGAAAAACTGTTTTTT.

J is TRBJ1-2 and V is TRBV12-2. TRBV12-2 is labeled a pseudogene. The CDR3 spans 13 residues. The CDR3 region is CASRLVLRLRVAF. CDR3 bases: TGTGCAAGTCGCTTAGTTCTTCGACTGAGAGTCGCCTTC.

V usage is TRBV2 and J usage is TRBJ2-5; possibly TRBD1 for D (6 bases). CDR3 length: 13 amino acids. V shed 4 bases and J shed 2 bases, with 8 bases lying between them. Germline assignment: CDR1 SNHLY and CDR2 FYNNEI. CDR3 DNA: TGTGCCAGCAGTGGGACAGAACAAGAGACCCAGTACTTC. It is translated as CASSGTEQETQYF.

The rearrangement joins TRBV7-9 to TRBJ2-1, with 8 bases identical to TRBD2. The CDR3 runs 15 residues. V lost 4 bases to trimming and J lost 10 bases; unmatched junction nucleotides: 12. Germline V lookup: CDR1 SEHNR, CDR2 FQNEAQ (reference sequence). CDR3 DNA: TGTGCCAGCAGCTCCCGGGGGGGCGTCGTCCAGGAGCAGTTCTTC. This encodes CASSSRGGVVQEQFF.

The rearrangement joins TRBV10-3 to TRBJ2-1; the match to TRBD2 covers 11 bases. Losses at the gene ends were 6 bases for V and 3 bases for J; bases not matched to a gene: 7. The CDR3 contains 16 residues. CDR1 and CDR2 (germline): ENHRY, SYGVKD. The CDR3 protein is CAISRAGTSGYNEQFF. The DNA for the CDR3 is TGTGCCATCAGCCGGGCCGGGACTAGCGGCTACAATGAGCAGTTCTTC.

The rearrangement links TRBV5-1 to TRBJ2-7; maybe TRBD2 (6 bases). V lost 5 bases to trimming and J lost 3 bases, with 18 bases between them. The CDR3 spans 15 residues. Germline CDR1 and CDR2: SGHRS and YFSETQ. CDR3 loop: CASSSGGGTYYEQYF. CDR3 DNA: TGCGCCAGCAGTTCGGGTGGCGGGACTTACTACGAGCAGTACTTC. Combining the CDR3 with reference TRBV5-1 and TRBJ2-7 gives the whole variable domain KAGVTQTPRYLIKTRGQQVTLSCSPISGHRSVSWYQQTPGQGLQFLFEYFSETQRNKGNFPGRFSGRQFSNSRSEMNVSTLELGDSALYLCASSSGGGTYYEQYFGPGTRLTVT.

CDR3: CASGILLAGGGETQYF. Here the CDR3 DNA reads TGTGCCAGCGGAATCCTTCTAGCGGGAGGTGGCGAGACCCAGTACTTC. V is TRBV27 and J is TRBJ2-5; 11 bases align to TRBD2. With 8 bases clipped from V and 5 bases from J, the junction kept 13 bases outside the gene matches. CDR1 is MNHEY and CDR2 is SMNVEV in the germline V gene (reference sequence). This CDR3 has 16 residues.

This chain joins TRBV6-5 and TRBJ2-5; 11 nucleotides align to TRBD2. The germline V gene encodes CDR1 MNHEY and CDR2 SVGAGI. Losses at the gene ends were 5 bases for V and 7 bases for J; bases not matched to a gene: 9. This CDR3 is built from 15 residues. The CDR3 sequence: CASSRTSGSFGTQYF. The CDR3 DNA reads TGTGCCAGCAGTCGAACTAGCGGGAGTTTTGGGACCCAGTACTTC.

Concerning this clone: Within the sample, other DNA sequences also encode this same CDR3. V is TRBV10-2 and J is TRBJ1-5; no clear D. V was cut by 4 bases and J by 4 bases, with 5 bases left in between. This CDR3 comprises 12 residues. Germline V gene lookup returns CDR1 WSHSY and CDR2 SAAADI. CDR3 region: CASSAGNQPQHF. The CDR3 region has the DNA TGCGCCAGCAGTGCCGGTAATCAGCCCCAGCATTTT.

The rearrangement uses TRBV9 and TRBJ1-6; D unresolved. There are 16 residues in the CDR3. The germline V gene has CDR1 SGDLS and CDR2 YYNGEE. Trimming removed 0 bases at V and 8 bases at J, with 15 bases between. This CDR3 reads CASSVGSDLGYSPLHF. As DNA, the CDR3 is TGTGCCAGCAGCGTAGGCTCTGATCTAGGTTATTCACCCCTCCACTTT.

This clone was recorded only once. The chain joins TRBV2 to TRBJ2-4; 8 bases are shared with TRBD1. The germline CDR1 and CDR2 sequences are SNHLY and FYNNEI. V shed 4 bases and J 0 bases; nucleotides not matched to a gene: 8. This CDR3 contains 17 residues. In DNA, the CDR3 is TGTGCCAGCAGTGTCGACAGGGGATGGCGAGCCAAAAACATTCAGTACTTC. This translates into CASSVDRGWRAKNIQYF.

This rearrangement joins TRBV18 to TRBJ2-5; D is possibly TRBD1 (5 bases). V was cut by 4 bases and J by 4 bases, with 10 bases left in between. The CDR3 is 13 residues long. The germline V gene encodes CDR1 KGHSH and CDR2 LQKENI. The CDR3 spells CASSRGQGETQYF. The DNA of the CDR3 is TGTGCCAGCTCACGAGGCCAGGGAGAGACCCAGTACTTC.

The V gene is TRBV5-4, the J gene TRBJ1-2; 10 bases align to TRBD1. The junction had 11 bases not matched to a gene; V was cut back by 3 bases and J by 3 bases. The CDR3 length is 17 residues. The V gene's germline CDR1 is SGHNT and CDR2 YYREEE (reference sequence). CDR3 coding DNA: TGTGCCAGCAGCTCGGGGACAGGGGCGGAGGGGTACTATGGCTACACCTTC. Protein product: CASSSGTGAEGYYGYTF.